Shown below are 21 T cell receptor beta chains from a single sample sequenced in a study of blood T cell repertoires in COVID-19. Assay used: immunoSEQ multiplex PCR; TCRdb lists only in-frame clones, some missing. The sample has roughly 130,000 clones; about 80% are singletons. Sequenced material: peripheral blood. Receptors were obtained from a woman aged 45 to 65 with acute or convalescent COVID-19.

The V and J genes are TRBV6-1 and TRBJ2-7, with a possible D match to TRBD1 (6 bases). Looked up from germline, CDR1 is MNHNS and CDR2 is SASEGT. The CDR3 sequence is 14 residues long. Trimming left V 6 bases short and J 7 bases short, with 19 bases between. The CDR3 bases are TGTGCCAGCAGACTCGGACAGACTTGGAGAGAGCAGTACTTC. Amino acid sequence: CASRLGQTWREQYF.

This chain connects TRBV28 to TRBJ1-2, with D uncertain. V lost 8 bases to trimming and J lost 3 bases, with 13 bases between them. Per the germline V gene, CDR1 is MDHEN and CDR2 is SYDVKM. This CDR3 has 13 amino acids. CDR3 bases: TGTGCCAGCTACTCCTTGGGCCACTATGGCTACACCTTC. Amino acid sequence: CASYSLGHYGYTF.

The rearrangement joins TRBV18 to TRBJ1-5; 10 bases line up with TRBD1. The CDR3 spans 14 residues. The V gene's germline CDR1 is KGHSH and CDR2 LQKENI. V shed 6 bases and J 5 bases; nucleotides not matched to a gene: 4. This CDR3 reads CASSTGGPDQPQHF. Here the CDR3 DNA reads TGTGCCAGCTCGACAGGGGGCCCGGATCAGCCCCAGCATTTT.

This sequence joins TRBV10-3 and TRBJ1-2, with 8 bases aligning to TRBD1. This CDR3 contains 15 residues. The V segment lost 5 bases and the J segment 8 bases; nucleotides outside the gene matches: 13. Germline-derived CDR1 and CDR2 are ENHRY and SYGVKD. CDR3 sequence (DNA): TGTGCCATCAGTCGTGGGGGGACAGGAGGTGAGGGCTACACCTTC. Translated, it gives CAISRGGTGGEGYTF.

The chain recombines TRBV5-4 with TRBJ2-2, with 9 nucleotides matching TRBD1. V shed 2 bases, J shed 2 bases, and the junction held 4 bases outside the gene matches. The CDR3 is made up of 16 amino acids. The germline CDR1 and CDR2 sequences are SGHNT and YYREEE (reference sequence). This chain's CDR3 is CASSFGQGQNTGELFF. The CDR3 DNA is TGTGCCAGCAGCTTCGGACAGGGGCAAAACACCGGGGAGCTGTTTTTT.

The chain joins TRBV5-1 to TRBJ2-7, with 10 positions matching TRBD1. Germline V gives CDR1 SGHRS, CDR2 YFSETQ. The CDR3 sequence is 16 residues long. V lost 5 bases and J lost 5; bases outside the gene matches: 13. The CDR3 coding sequence is TGCGCCAGCAGATACCTACCGGGACAGGGGTACCACGAGCAGTACTTC. Amino acid sequence: CASRYLPGQGYHEQYF. Using reference TRBV5-1 and TRBJ2-7 for the parts outside the CDR3, the full variable domain is KAGVTQTPRYLIKTRGQQVTLSCSPISGHRSVSWYQQTPGQGLQFLFEYFSETQRNKGNFPGRFSGRQFSNSRSEMNVSTLELGDSALYLCASRYLPGQGYHEQYFGPGTRLTVT.

Points on this clone: Other DNA sequences of this sample code for an identical CDR3. The rearrangement joins TRBV15 to TRBJ1-5; possible D gene TRBD1, 6 bases. CDR3 length: 15 residues. Deletions cut 0 bases from V and 1 base from J, with 7 bases between. Germline V gene sequence: CDR1 LNHNV, CDR2 YYDKDF (reference sequence). CDR3 sequence reads: CATSRDRGSNQPQHF. CDR3 coding DNA: TGTGCCACCAGCAGAGACAGGGGCAGCAATCAGCCCCAGCATTTT. Using reference TRBV15 and TRBJ1-5 for the parts outside the CDR3, the full variable domain is DAMVIQNPRYQVTQFGKPVTLSCSQTLNHNVMYWYQQKSSQAPKLLFHYYDKDFNNEADTPDNFQSRRPNTSFCFLDIRSPGLGDTAMYLCATSRDRGSNQPQHFGDGTRLSIL.

The J gene is TRBJ1-2, the V gene TRBV12-3 or TRBV12-4, with a weak D call TRBD1 (5 bases). Deletions cut 4 bases from V and 5 bases from J, with 8 bases between. The CDR3 covers 12 residues. CDR3 region: CASSSSGYGYTF. CDR3 DNA: TGTGCCAGCAGTTCCTCAGGGTATGGCTACACCTTC.

V gene TRBV19 combines with J gene TRBJ1-2; D remains ambiguous. Trimming stripped 3 bases from V and 3 bases from J, with 14 bases between. The length of the CDR3 is 15 residues. Germline values: CDR1 LNHDA, CDR2 SQIVND (reference sequence). The CDR3 loop is CASSIFPPSDYGYTF. CDR3 bases: TGTGCCAGTAGTATCTTCCCCCCCTCGGACTATGGCTACACCTTC.

This rearrangement joins TRBV18 to TRBJ2-3; 10 positions match TRBD2. The V segment lost 5 bases and the J segment 0 bases; nucleotides outside the gene matches: 5. Germline V gene data show CDR1 as KGHSH and CDR2 as LQKENI. CDR3 size: 16 residues. The CDR3 loop is CASSSLAGESTDTQYF. The CDR3 DNA is TGTGCCAGCTCATCCCTAGCGGGGGAGAGCACAGATACGCAGTATTTT. Full variable domain (rest looked up from reference TRBV18 and TRBJ2-3): NAGVMQNPRHLVRRRGQEARLRCSPMKGHSHVYWYRQLPEEGLKFMVYLQKENIIDESGMPKERFSAEFPKEGPSILRIQQVVRGDSAAYFCASSSLAGESTDTQYFGPGTRLTVL.

The genes are TRBV12-3 or TRBV12-4 and TRBJ2-2; D gene uncertain. This CDR3 comprises 13 residues. Trimming took 5 bases from V and 8 from J, leaving 12 bases between them. The CDR3 is CASSPEAPGELFF. CDR3 nucleotides: TGTGCCAGCAGTCCAGAGGCACCAGGGGAGCTGTTTTTT.

The chain is built from TRBV30 and TRBJ1-1, with D possibly TRBD1 on 5 matching bases. V lost 0 bases and J lost 0, with 8 bases in between. This CDR3 has 14 amino acids. Germline CDR1 reads GTSNPN; CDR2 reads SVGIG (reference sequence). CDR3 DNA sequence: TGTGCCTGGAGTGTAGGGGTGCTGAACACTGAAGCTTTCTTT. Encoded protein: CAWSVGVLNTEAFF.

The V and J genes are TRBV6-5 and TRBJ1-2; possibly TRBD1 for D (6 bases). Germline V gives CDR1 MNHEY, CDR2 SVGAGI. The CDR3 contains 14 residues. Between the trimmed V and J ends, which lost 4 bases and 7 bases, there was a span of 16 bases. This chain's CDR3 is CASSSGQRGGGYTF. CDR3 nucleotide sequence: TGTGCCAGCAGTTCCGGACAGCGAGGAGGTGGCTACACCTTC.

The chain uses TRBV7-9 and TRBJ1-5; 7 nucleotides align to TRBD1. Germline V gives CDR1 SEHNR, CDR2 FQNEAQ (reference sequence). J was trimmed by 7 bases and V by 5 bases; bases with no gene match: 8. The CDR3 consists of 14 residues. This CDR3 is CASSGPGGGQPQHF. The CDR3 nucleotides are TGTGCCAGCAGCGGCCCAGGGGGAGGCCAGCCCCAGCATTTT.

This clone was seen only once. The chain links TRBV7-2 to TRBJ1-3, with 8 positions matching TRBD1. Trimming removed 6 bases from V and 4 bases from J; junction bases left unmatched: 11. In germline, CDR1 is SGHTA, CDR2 FQGNSA. The CDR3 loop spans 16 amino acids. CDR3: CASSSPWTGLGNTIYF. The CDR3 DNA is TGTGCCAGCAGTTCGCCATGGACAGGGCTGGGAAACACCATATATTTT.

The J gene is TRBJ2-7, the V gene TRBV12-3 or TRBV12-4; D perhaps matches TRBD1 (6 bases). The CDR3 length is 13 residues. Trimming took 4 bases from V and 4 from J, leaving 11 bases between them. The CDR3 DNA is TGTGCCAGCAGTTCCCTACAGGGTTACGAGCAGTACTTC. Its protein product is CASSSLQGYEQYF.

Here the CDR3 DNA reads TGCAGCGCCTCCACAGGGGCTGGTCGGGTCGAAGCTTTCTTT. This codes for CSASTGAGRVEAFF. The chain is built from TRBV29-1 and TRBJ1-1; 7 bases map to TRBD1. With 7 bases clipped from V and 8 bases from J, the junction kept 16 bases outside the gene matches. Per germline, CDR1 SQVTM and CDR2 ANQGSEA. The CDR3 runs 14 residues.

The rearrangement links TRBV10-3 to TRBJ1-1, with D perhaps matching TRBD1 (6 bases). Deletions cut 3 bases from V and 3 bases from J, with 11 bases between. Per the germline V gene, CDR1 is ENHRY and CDR2 is SYGVKD. The length of the CDR3 is 14 residues. DNA for the CDR3: TGTGCCATCAGTGAAAGGGGGAAGGACACTGAAGCTTTCTTT. This encodes CAISERGKDTEAFF.

This clone showed up just a few times. The chain couples TRBV18 to TRBJ1-4, with D possibly TRBD1 on 5 matching bases. Germline V lookup: CDR1 KGHSH, CDR2 LQKENI. Trimming stripped 0 bases from V and 5 bases from J, with 7 bases between. The CDR3 is made up of 14 amino acids. CDR3 in DNA: TGTGCCAGCTCACCACCGGAGGGGAATGAAAAACTGTTTTTT. Translated: CASSPPEGNEKLFF.

This chain's CDR3 is CASSHGETYNEQFF. CDR3 nucleotides: TGCGCCAGCAGTCACGGGGAGACCTACAATGAGCAGTTCTTC. V gene TRBV23-1 combines with J gene TRBJ2-1, with a weak D call TRBD2 (5 bases). TRBV23-1 is marked as an open reading frame, function uncertain. V was clipped by 3 bases and J by 2 bases, with 8 bases between them. The CDR3 contains 14 residues.

The chain is built from TRBV9 and TRBJ2-3, with no clear D. The CDR3 covers 14 residues. Between the trimmed V and J ends, which lost 0 bases and 7 bases, there was a span of 12 bases. Germline CDR1 and CDR2: SGDLS and YYNGEE. As DNA, the CDR3 is TGTGCCAGCAGCGTAGAGGAGATCATGAATACGCAGTATTTT. Translation: CASSVEEIMNTQYF.